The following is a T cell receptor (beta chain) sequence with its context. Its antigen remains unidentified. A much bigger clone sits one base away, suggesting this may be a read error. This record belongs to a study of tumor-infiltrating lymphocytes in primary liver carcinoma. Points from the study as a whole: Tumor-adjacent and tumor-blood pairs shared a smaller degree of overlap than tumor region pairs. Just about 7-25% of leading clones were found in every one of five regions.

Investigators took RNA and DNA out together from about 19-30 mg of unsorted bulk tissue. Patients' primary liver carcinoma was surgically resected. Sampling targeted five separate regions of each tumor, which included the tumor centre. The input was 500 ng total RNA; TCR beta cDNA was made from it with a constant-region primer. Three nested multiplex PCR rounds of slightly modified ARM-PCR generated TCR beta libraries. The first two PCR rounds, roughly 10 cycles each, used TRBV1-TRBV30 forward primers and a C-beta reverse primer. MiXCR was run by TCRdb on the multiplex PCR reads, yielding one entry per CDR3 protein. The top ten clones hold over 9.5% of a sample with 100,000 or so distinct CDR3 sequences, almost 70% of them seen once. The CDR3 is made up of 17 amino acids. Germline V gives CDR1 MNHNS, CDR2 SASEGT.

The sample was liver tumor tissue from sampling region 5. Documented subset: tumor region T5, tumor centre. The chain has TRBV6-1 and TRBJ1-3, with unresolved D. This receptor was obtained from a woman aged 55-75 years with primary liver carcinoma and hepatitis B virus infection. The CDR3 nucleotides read TGTGCCAGCAGTGAAGCGCTAGGGTACGGCTCTGGAAACGCCATATATTTT. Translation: CASSEALGYGSGNAIYF.